The present T cell receptor (beta chain) was sequenced within a study of graft-versus-host responses after intestinal transplantation. Looking at the study overall: Multivisceral, liver-intestinal, or isolated intestinal transplants were given to recipients. Tacrolimus plus steroids were given to all recipients for about three years, preceded by anti-thymocyte globulin induction.

Notes on this clone: Its matching antigen is unknown.

Trimming removed 0 bases from V and 0 bases from J; junction bases left unmatched: 7. Germline values: CDR1 GTSNPN, CDR2 SVGIG (reference sequence). The CDR3 is 18 residues long. Repertoires were generated with immunoSEQ multiplex PCR, while TCRdb's copy carries only in-frame clones and drops some. The data contain 96,000 or so clones, approximately 90% of them singletons. General study points: The marrow of recipients harbored GvH clones, and ileum or blood showed some of them first.

The chain is built from TRBV30 and TRBJ2-1, with 11 nucleotides matching TRBD2. This sequence originates from a human donor who received an intestinal transplant. The starting material was unstimulated CD4+ T cells sorted from spleen or lymph node cells, obtained before intestinal transplant. The DNA of the CDR3 is TGTGCCTGGAGTGTAGGGTTGACTAGCGGGATCTCCTACAATGAGCAGTTCTTC. It translates to CAWSVGLTSGISYNEQFF. The full variable domain, completed using reference TRBV30 and TRBJ2-1, is SQTIHQWPATLVQPVGSPLSLECTVEGTSNPNLYWYRQAAGRGLQLLFYSVGIGQISSEVPQNLSASRPQDRQFILSSKKLLLSDSGFYLCAWSVGLTSGISYNEQFFGPGTRLTVL.